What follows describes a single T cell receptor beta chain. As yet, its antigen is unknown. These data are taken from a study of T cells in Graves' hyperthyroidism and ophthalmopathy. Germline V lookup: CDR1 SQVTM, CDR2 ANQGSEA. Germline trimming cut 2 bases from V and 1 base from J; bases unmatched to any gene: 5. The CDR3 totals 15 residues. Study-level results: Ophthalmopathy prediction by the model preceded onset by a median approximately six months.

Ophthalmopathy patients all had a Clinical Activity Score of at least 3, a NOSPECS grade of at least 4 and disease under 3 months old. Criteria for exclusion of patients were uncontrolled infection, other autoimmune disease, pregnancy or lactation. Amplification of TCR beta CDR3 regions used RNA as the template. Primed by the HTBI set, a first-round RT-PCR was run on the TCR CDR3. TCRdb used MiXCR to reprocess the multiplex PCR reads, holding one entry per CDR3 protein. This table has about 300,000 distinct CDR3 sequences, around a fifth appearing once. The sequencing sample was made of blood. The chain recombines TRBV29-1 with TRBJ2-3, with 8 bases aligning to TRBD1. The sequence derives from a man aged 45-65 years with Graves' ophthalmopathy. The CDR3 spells CSVEPRGPGTDTQYF. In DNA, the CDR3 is TGCAGCGTTGAACCCAGGGGGCCGGGCACAGATACGCAGTATTTT.